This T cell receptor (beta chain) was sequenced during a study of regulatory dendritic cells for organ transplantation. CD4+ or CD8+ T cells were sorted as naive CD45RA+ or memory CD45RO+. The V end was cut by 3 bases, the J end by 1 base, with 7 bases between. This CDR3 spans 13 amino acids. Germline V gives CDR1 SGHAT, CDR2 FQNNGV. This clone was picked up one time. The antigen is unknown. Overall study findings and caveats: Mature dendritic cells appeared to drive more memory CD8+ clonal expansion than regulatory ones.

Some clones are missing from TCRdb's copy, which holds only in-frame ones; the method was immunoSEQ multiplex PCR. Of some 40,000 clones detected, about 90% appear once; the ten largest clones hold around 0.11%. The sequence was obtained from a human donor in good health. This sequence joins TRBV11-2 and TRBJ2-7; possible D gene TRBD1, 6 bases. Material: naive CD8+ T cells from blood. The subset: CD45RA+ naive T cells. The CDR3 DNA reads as TGTGCCAGCAGCTTGGACAGTTCCTACGAGCAGTACTTC. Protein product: CASSLDSSYEQYF.